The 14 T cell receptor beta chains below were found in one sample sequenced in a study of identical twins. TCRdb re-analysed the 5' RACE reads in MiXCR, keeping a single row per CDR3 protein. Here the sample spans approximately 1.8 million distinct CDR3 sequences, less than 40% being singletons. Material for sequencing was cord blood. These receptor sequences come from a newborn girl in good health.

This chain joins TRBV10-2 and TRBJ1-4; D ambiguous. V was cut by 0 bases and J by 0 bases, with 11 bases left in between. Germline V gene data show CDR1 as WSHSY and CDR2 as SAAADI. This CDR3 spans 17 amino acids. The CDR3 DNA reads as TGCGCCAGCAGTGAGTCGGAGCAGGATGCAACTAATGAAAAACTGTTTTTT. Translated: CASSESEQDATNEKLFF.

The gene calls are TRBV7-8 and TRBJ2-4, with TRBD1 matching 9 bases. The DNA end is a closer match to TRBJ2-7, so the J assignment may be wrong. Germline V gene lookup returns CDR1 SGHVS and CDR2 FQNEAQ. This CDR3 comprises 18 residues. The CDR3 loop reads CASSLARNSRTGENEQYF. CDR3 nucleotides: TGTGCCAGCAGCTTAGCCAGAAACTCAAGGACAGGGGAAAACGAGCAGTACTTC.

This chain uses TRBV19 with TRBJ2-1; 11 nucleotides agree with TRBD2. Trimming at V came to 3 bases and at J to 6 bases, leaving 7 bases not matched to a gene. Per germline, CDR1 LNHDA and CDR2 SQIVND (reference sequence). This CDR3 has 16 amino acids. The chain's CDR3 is CASSMSPSGGSNEQFF. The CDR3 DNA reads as TGTGCCAGTAGTATGTCTCCTAGCGGGGGGTCCAATGAGCAGTTCTTC.

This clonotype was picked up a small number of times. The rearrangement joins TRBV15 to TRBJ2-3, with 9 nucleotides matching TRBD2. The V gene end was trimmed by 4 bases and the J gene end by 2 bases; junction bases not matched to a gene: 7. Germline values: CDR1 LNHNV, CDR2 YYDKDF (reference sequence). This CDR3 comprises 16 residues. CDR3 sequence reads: CATSTLAGVLTDTQYF. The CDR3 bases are TGTGCCACCAGCACCTTAGCGGGGGTCCTCACAGATACGCAGTATTTT.

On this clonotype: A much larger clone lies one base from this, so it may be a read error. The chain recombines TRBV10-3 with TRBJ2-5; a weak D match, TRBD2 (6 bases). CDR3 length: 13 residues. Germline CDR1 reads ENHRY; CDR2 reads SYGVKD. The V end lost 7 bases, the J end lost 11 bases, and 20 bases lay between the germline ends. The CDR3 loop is CAINLHWGDEQYF. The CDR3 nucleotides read TGTGCCATCAACTTACATTGGGGGGATGAGCAGTACTTC.

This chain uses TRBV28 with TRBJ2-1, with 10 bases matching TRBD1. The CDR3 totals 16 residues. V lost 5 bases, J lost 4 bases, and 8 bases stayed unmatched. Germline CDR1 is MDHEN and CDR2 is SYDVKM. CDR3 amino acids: CASSDDRGQRYNEQFF. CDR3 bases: TGTGCCAGCAGTGACGACAGGGGGCAAAGGTACAATGAGCAGTTCTTC. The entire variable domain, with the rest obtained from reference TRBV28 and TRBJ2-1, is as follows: DVKVTQSSRYLVKRTGEKVFLECVQDMDHENMFWYRQDPGLGLRLIYFSYDVKMKEKGDIPEGYSVSREKKERFSLILESASTNQTSMYLCASSDDRGQRYNEQFFGPGTRLTVL.

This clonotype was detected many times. In DNA, the CDR3 is TGCGCCAGCAGCTTGGAGGCGGGTAACTATGGCTACACCTTC. This sequence encodes CASSLEAGNYGYTF. This rearrangement joins TRBV5-1 to TRBJ1-2; D ambiguous. Per germline, CDR1 SGHRS and CDR2 YFSETQ. With 0 bases removed from V and 1 base from J, the gap between germline ends came to 7 bases. The CDR3 is 14 residues long.

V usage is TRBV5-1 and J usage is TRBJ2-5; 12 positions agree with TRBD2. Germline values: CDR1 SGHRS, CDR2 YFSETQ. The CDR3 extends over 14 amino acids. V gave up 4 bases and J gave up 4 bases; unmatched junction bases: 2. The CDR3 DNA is TGCGCCAGCAGCCCTAGCGGGGGGGCAGAGACCCAGTACTTC. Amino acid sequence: CASSPSGGAETQYF.

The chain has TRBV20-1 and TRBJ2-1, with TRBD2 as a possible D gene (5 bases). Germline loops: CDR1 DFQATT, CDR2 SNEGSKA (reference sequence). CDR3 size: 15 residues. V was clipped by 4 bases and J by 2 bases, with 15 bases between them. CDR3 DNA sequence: TGCAGTGCTATCCCATTAGCGCCTCCCTACAATGAGCAGTTCTTC. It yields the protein CSAIPLAPPYNEQFF.

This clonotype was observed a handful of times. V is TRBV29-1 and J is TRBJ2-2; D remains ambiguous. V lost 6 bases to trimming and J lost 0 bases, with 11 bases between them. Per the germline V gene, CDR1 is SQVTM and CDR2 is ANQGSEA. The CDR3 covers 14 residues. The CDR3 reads CSVHFGANTGELFF. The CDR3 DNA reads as TGCAGCGTCCACTTCGGTGCGAACACCGGGGAGCTGTTTTTT.

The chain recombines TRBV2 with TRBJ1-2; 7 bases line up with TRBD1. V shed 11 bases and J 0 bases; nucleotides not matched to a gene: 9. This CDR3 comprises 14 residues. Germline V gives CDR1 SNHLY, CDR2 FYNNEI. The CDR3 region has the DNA TGTGCCTCTAAGGGGGCTGAAGCTAACTATGGCTACACCTTC. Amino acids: CASKGAEANYGYTF.

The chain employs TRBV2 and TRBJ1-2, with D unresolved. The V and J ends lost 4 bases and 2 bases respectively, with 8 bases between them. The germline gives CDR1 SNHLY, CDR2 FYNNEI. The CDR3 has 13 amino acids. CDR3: CASSAQSNYGYTF. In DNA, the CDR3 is TGTGCCAGCAGTGCACAGTCCAACTATGGCTACACCTTC.

This CDR3 reads CSAREDGGYTF. CDR3 sequence (DNA): TGCAGTGCTAGGGAAGATGGGGGCTACACCTTC. The chain carries TRBV20-1 and TRBJ1-2, with unresolved D. Germline V gene sequence: CDR1 DFQATT, CDR2 SNEGSKA (reference sequence). This CDR3 has 11 amino acids. V shed 3 bases and J shed 8 bases, with 10 bases lying between them.

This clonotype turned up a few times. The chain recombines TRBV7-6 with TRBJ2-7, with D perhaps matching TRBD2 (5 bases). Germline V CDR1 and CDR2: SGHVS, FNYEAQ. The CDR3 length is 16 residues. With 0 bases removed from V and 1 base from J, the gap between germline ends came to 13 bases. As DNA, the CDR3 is TGTGCCAGCAGCTTAGCACGTCCGGGAAATTCCTACGAGCAGTACTTC. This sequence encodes CASSLARPGNSYEQYF.